This is a list of T cell receptor beta chains from one sample in a study of blood T cells in healthy people across ages. Each CDR3 protein is one row after TCRdb ran MiXCR on the 5' RACE reads. The table lists some 800,000 distinct CDR3 sequences, around 25% of them singletons. These records were also assigned to another study, of T cells of mothers and their children.

The sample was blood. The receptor source for this set is a boy aged 5 to 17 in good health. Each CDR3 is given with its conserved first and last residue. The D gene is left open where the match is weak. Size tells how often a clone was seen (once, few, many) or the class of an expanded clone, and some rows leave it out.

D: TRBD1; V: TRBV28; J: TRBJ1-2; size: few; CDR3: CASRDRGRGGYTF; DNA: TGTGCCAGCAGGGACAGGGGGCGGGGTGGCTACACCTTC
D: -; V: TRBV29-1; J: TRBJ1-1; size: -; CDR3: CSVPGHVHTEAFF; DNA: TGCAGCGTTCCGGGACACGTTCACACTGAAGCTTTCTTT
D: -; V: TRBV29-1; J: TRBJ1-1; size: few; CDR3: CSVDYVGGLNTEAFF; DNA: TGCAGCGTCGATTATGTGGGGGGGCTGAACACTGAAGCTTTCTTT
D: -; V: TRBV5-5; J: TRBJ1-2; size: -; CDR3: CASSFQGLEYGYTF; DNA: TGTGCCAGCAGCTTTCAGGGGTTAGAGTATGGCTACACCTTC
D: -; V: TRBV5-5; J: TRBJ1-1; size: many; CDR3: CASSLALLMNTEAFF; DNA: TGTGCCAGCAGCTTGGCCTTACTCATGAACACTGAAGCTTTCTTT
D: TRBD1; V: TRBV9; J: TRBJ2-7; size: -; CDR3: CASSVTGVRDEQYF; DNA: TGTGCCAGCAGCGTCACAGGGGTGAGGGACGAGCAGTACTTC
D: TRBD2; V: TRBV4-2; J: TRBJ2-2; size: few; CDR3: CASSQELAGAGELFF; DNA: TGTGCCAGCAGCCAAGAGTTAGCGGGGGCAGGGGAGCTGTTTTTT
D: -; V: TRBV29-1; J: TRBJ1-3; size: -; CDR3: CSVGRGSGNTIYF; DNA: TGCAGCGTTGGGAGGGGTTCTGGAAACACCATATATTTT
D: -; V: TRBV10-3; J: TRBJ2-3; size: -; CDR3: CAIGRGTDTQYF; DNA: TGTGCCATCGGGCGGGGAACAGATACGCAGTATTTT
D: -; V: TRBV7-6; J: TRBJ1-1; size: few; CDR3: CASSLAVREVSEAFF; DNA: TGTGCCAGCAGCTTAGCGGTCAGGGAAGTGTCTGAAGCTTTCTTT
D: -; V: TRBV30; J: TRBJ1-1; size: -; CDR3: CAWSSDLRAEAFF; DNA: TGTGCCTGGAGTTCGGATTTGAGGGCTGAAGCTTTCTTT
D: -; V: TRBV29-1; J: TRBJ1-1; size: -; CDR3: CSVGANKGQNTEAFF; DNA: TGCAGCGTTGGGGCTAACAAGGGACAGAACACTGAAGCTTTCTTT
D: TRBD2; V: TRBV14; J: TRBJ2-5; size: few; CDR3: CASRPTDGGSPYEQYF; DNA: TGTGCCAGCAGACCGACTGACGGCGGGAGTCCCTACGAACAGTACTTC
D: -; V: TRBV27; J: TRBJ2-6; size: few; CDR3: CASSLSVLAGANVLTF; DNA: TGTGCCAGCAGTTTGTCTGTTTTGGCTGGGGCCAACGTCCTGACTTTC
D: TRBD1; V: TRBV5-1; J: TRBJ1-2; size: few; CDR3: CASSFIGQESIYGYTF; DNA: TGCGCCAGCAGCTTCATTGGACAGGAATCCATCTATGGCTACACCTTC
D: -; V: TRBV3-1; J: TRBJ2-7; size: -; CDR3: CASSQDNGYEQYF; DNA: TGTGCCAGCAGCCAAGATAATGGGTACGAGCAGTACTTC
D: -; V: TRBV21-1; J: TRBJ2-5; size: few; CDR3: CASSSAKKTQYF; DNA: TGTGCCAGCAGCTCAGCCAAGAAGACCCAGTACTTC
D: -; V: TRBV29-1; J: TRBJ1-1; size: few; CDR3: CSGLTLNTEAFF; DNA: TGCAGCGGTCTGACATTGAACACTGAAGCTTTCTTT
D: -; V: TRBV29-1; J: TRBJ2-1; size: -; CDR3: CSVDGTTNEQFF; DNA: TGCAGCGTTGACGGGACAACGAATGAGCAGTTCTTC
D: -; V: TRBV7-9; J: TRBJ2-7; size: -; CDR3: CASSSPGALDNEQYF; DNA: TGTGCCAGCAGTTCCCCTGGGGCACTTGACAACGAGCAGTACTTC
D: -; V: TRBV6-2/TRBV6-3; J: TRBJ2-6; size: few; CDR3: CASSYYNPTRSKRAGANVLTF; DNA: TGTGCCAGCAGTTACTACAACCCAACAAGGTCCAAGCGGGCTGGGGCCAACGTCCTGACTTTC
D: -; V: TRBV20-1; J: TRBJ2-2; size: -; CDR3: CSARITGKEHTGELFF; DNA: TGCAGTGCTAGGATAACAGGGAAGGAGCACACCGGGGAGCTGTTTTTT
D: -; V: TRBV4-3; J: TRBJ1-1; size: -; CDR3: CPSSQDRSTEAFF; DNA: TGCCCCAGCAGCCAAGACAGGAGCACTGAAGCTTTCTTT
D: TRBD2; V: TRBV5-1; J: TRBJ2-3; size: -; CDR3: CASSLVPGVQLAGTDTQYF; DNA: TGCGCCAGCAGCTTGGTACCGGGGGTTCAACTAGCGGGTACAGATACGCAGTATTTT
D: -; V: TRBV6-5; J: TRBJ1-4; size: few; CDR3: CASSLDSMESATNEKLFF; DNA: TGTGCCAGCAGTTTGGACAGTATGGAGTCAGCGACTAATGAAAAACTGTTTTTT
D: -; V: TRBV10-3; J: TRBJ1-3; size: -; CDR3: CAISSPGTQANTIYF; DNA: TGTGCCATCAGTTCACCCGGGACCCAGGCAAACACCATATATTTT
D: -; V: TRBV6-2/TRBV6-3; J: TRBJ1-2; size: -; CDR3: CASRREVGYGYTF; DNA: TGTGCCAGCAGACGCGAGGTGGGCTATGGCTACACCTTC
D: -; V: TRBV6-5; J: TRBJ1-4; size: -; CDR3: CASSYDSFNEKLFF; DNA: TGTGCCAGCAGTTACGACAGCTTCAATGAAAAACTGTTTTTT
D: TRBD2; V: TRBV20-1; J: TRBJ2-7; size: -; CDR3: CSARVPSGSAYEQYF; DNA: TGCAGTGCTAGGGTCCCCAGCGGGAGCGCCTACGAGCAGTACTTC
D: TRBD2; V: TRBV4-3; J: TRBJ2-7; size: -; CDR3: CASSPGGLAGGAYEQYF; DNA: TGCGCCAGCAGCCCCGGGGGCCTCGCGGGAGGGGCCTACGAGCAGTACTTC
D: TRBD2; V: TRBV20-1; J: TRBJ2-2; size: -; CDR3: CSARRGASGGTGELFF; DNA: TGCAGTGCTAGAAGGGGGGCTAGCGGGGGTACCGGGGAGCTGTTTTTT
D: -; V: TRBV5-1; J: TRBJ2-7; size: -; CDR3: CASSLLGINEQYF; DNA: TGCGCCAGCAGCTTGCTAGGGATCAACGAGCAGTACTTC
D: -; V: TRBV6-5; J: TRBJ2-1; size: -; CDR3: CASSSPSYEQFF; DNA: TGTGCCAGCAGTTCCCCTAGTTATGAGCAGTTCTTC
D: -; V: TRBV20-1; J: TRBJ2-5; size: few; CDR3: CSAGPAQGGETQYF; DNA: TGCAGTGCCGGCCCAGCGCAGGGTGGAGAGACCCAGTACTTC
D: TRBD2; V: TRBV5-1; J: TRBJ2-7; size: -; CDR3: CASSGRGLATYEQYF; DNA: TGCGCCAGCAGCGGTAGGGGACTAGCGACCTACGAGCAGTACTTC
D: TRBD2; V: TRBV20-1; J: TRBJ2-4; size: few; CDR3: CSAQPGGRENIQYF; DNA: TGCAGTGCTCAACCCGGGGGGAGAGAAAACATTCAGTACTTC
D: TRBD1; V: TRBV4-3; J: TRBJ2-7; size: few; CDR3: CASSQDLQGVGYEQYF; DNA: TGCGCCAGCAGCCAAGATCTACAGGGGGTAGGCTACGAGCAGTACTTC
D: -; V: TRBV6-2/TRBV6-3; J: TRBJ2-5; size: -; CDR3: CASRRTAEETQYF; DNA: TGTGCCAGCAGGCGGACAGCCGAAGAGACCCAGTACTTC
D: -; V: TRBV27; J: TRBJ2-7; size: -; CDR3: CASSLYPGPSYEQYF; DNA: TGTGCCAGCAGTTTATACCCGGGACCCTCCTACGAGCAGTACTTC
D: -; V: TRBV7-8; J: TRBJ2-5; size: few; CDR3: CASSRNGQGETQYF; DNA: TGTGCCAGCAGCCGCAATGGGCAGGGAGAGACCCAGTACTTC
D: -; V: TRBV7-2; J: TRBJ2-7; size: -; CDR3: CASSLGGQVYEQYF; DNA: TGTGCCAGCAGCTTAGGGGGTCAGGTCTACGAGCAGTACTTC
D: TRBD2; V: TRBV12-3/TRBV12-4; J: TRBJ2-1; size: -; CDR3: CASSPTPGTSGGVYNEQFF; DNA: TGTGCCAGCAGTCCAACCCCCGGGACTAGCGGGGGGGTCTACAATGAGCAGTTCTTC
D: -; V: TRBV3-1; J: TRBJ2-3; size: once; CDR3: CASSRTPGTATDTQYF; DNA: TGTGCCAGCAGCCGCACGCCGGGAACCGCGACAGATACGCAGTATTTT
D: -; V: TRBV7-9; J: TRBJ2-5; size: -; CDR3: CASSLGNTGFETQYF; DNA: TGTGCCAGCAGCTTAGGGAACACGGGGTTTGAGACCCAGTACTTC
D: -; V: TRBV20-1; J: TRBJ2-3; size: -; CDR3: CSAGAGTSDTQYF; DNA: TGCAGTGCCGGCGCAGGAACTTCAGATACGCAGTATTTT
D: -; V: TRBV29-1; J: TRBJ2-1; size: -; CDR3: CSVLTYNEQFF; DNA: TGCAGCGTTCTCACGTACAATGAGCAGTTCTTC
D: -; V: TRBV9; J: TRBJ2-3; size: few; CDR3: CASSVDSSSTDTQYF; DNA: TGTGCCAGCAGCGTGGACAGCTCCAGCACAGATACGCAGTATTTT
D: -; V: TRBV12-3/TRBV12-4; J: TRBJ2-3; size: -; CDR3: CASSWAGTDTQYF; DNA: TGTGCCAGCAGCTGGGCAGGGACAGATACGCAGTATTTT
D: -; V: TRBV5-5; J: TRBJ1-2; size: -; CDR3: CASSLKGGQAYGYTF; DNA: TGTGCCAGCAGCTTAAAAGGAGGGCAGGCCTATGGCTACACCTTC
D: -; V: TRBV11-2; J: TRBJ2-2; size: few; CDR3: CASSSQTGPPGELFF; DNA: TGTGCCAGCAGCTCTCAAACAGGGCCCCCCGGGGAGCTGTTTTTT
D: -; V: TRBV28; J: TRBJ2-7; size: few; CDR3: CASSLPNRGGYEQYF; DNA: TGTGCCAGCAGTTTACCTAACAGGGGGGGCTACGAGCAGTACTTC
D: -; V: TRBV6-2/TRBV6-3; J: TRBJ1-5; size: few; CDR3: CASSSGATQPQHF; DNA: TGTGCCAGCAGTTCCGGGGCAACTCAGCCCCAGCATTTT